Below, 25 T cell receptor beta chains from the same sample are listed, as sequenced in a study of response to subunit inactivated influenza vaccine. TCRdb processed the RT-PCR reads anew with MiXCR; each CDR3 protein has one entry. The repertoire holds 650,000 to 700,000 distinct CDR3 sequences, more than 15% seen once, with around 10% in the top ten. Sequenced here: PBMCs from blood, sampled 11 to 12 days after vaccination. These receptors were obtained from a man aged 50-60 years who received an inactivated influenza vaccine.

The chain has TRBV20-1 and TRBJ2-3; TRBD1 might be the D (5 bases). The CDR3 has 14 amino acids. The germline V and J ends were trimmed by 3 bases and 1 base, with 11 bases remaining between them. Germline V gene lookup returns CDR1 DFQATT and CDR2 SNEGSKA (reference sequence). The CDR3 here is CSARPKGGTDTQYF. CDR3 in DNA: TGCAGTGCTAGGCCCAAAGGGGGCACAGATACGCAGTATTTT.

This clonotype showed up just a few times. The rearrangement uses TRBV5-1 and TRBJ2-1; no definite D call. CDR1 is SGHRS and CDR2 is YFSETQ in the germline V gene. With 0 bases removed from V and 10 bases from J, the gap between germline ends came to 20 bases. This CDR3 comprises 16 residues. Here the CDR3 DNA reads TGCGCCAGCAGCTTGGTTCCTGGAGTCCAAATTGGGGAGCAGTTCTTC. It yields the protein CASSLVPGVQIGEQFF.

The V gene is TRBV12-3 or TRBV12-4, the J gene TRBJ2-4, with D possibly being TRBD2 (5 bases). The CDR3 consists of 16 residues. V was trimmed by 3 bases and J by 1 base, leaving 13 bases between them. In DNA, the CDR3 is TGTGCCAGCAGTTTTGGTAGACTAACGGCCAAAAACATTCAGTACTTC. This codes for CASSFGRLTAKNIQYF.

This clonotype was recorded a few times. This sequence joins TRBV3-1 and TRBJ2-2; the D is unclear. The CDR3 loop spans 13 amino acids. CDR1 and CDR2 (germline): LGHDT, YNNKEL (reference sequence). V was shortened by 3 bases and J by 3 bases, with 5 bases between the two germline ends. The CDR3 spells CASSHPYTGELFF. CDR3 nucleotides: TGTGCCAGCAGCCACCCTTACACCGGGGAGCTGTTTTTT.

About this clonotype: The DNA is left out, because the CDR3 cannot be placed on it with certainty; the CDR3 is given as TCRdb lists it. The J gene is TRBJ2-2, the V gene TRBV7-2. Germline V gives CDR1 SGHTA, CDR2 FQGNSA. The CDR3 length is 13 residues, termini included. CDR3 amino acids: CASSLTFGERLFF.

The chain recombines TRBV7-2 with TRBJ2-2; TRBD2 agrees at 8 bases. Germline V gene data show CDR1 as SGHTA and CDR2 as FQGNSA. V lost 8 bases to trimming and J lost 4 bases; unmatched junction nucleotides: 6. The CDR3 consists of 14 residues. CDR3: CASGRLAGTGELFF. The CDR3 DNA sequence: TGTGCCAGCGGCCGGCTAGCGGGCACCGGGGAGCTGTTTTTT.

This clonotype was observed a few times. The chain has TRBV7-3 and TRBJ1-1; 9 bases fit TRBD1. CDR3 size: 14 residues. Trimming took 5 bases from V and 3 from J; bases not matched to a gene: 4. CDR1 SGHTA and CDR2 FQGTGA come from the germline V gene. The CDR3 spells CASSVTGGDTEAFF. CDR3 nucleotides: TGTGCCAGCAGCGTGACAGGGGGGGACACTGAAGCTTTCTTT.

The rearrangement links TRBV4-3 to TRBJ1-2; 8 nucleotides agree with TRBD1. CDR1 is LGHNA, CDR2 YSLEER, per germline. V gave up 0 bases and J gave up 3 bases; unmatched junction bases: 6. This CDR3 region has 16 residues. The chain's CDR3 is CASSQDRTGIYYGYTF. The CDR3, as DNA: TGCGCCAGCAGCCAAGATCGGACAGGGATATACTATGGCTACACCTTC.

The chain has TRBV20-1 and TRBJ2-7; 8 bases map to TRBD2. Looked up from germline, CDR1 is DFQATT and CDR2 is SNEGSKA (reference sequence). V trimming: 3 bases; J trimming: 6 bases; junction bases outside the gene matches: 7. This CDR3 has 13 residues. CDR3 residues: CSARTGGRLEQYF. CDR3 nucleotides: TGCAGTGCTAGGACGGGAGGGCGGCTCGAGCAGTACTTC.

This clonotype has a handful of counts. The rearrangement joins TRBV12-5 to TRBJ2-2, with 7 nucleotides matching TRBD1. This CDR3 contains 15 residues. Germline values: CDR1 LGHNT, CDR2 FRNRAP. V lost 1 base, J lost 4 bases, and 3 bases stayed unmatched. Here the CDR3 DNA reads TGTGCTAGTGGTTTGGGGGACAGCCGCACCGGGGAGCTGTTTTTT. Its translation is CASGLGDSRTGELFF.

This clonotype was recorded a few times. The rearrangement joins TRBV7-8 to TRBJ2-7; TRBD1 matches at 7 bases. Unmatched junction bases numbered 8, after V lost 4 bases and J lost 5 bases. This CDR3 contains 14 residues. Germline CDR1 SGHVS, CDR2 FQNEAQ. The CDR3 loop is CASSSTTGSHEQYF. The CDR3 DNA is TGTGCCAGCAGCTCCACGACAGGGTCCCACGAGCAGTACTTC.

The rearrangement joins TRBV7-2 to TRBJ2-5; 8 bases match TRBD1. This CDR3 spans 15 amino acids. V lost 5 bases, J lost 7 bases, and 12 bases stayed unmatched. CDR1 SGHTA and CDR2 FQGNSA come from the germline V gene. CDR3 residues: CASSLRTGLLGTQYF. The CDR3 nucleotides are TGTGCCAGCAGCCTAAGGACAGGGCTTCTGGGGACCCAGTACTTC.

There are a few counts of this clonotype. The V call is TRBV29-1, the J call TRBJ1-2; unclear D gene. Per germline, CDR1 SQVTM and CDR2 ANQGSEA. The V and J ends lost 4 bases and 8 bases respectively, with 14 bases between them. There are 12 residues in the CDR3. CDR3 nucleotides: TGCAGCGTTGTTGGTCAAGGGTGGGGCTACACCTTC. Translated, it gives CSVVGQGWGYTF.

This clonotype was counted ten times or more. Here the CDR3 reads CASSTGTGSSEQYF. The CDR3 coding sequence is TGTGCCAGCAGTACCGGGACAGGGAGTTCCGAGCAGTACTTC. The genes are TRBV28 and TRBJ2-7; TRBD1 aligns across 9 bases. V dropped 5 bases and J dropped 6; count of bases not matched to a gene: 8. Germline V CDR1 and CDR2: MDHEN, SYDVKM. The CDR3 has 14 amino acids.

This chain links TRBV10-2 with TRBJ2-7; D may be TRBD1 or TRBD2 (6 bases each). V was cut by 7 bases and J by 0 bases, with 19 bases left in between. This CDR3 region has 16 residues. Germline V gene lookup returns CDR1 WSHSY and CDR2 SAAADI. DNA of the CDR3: TGCGCCAGCACCCCAACGGTAGGGGGGAGCTCCTACGAGCAGTACTTC. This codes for CASTPTVGGSSYEQYF.

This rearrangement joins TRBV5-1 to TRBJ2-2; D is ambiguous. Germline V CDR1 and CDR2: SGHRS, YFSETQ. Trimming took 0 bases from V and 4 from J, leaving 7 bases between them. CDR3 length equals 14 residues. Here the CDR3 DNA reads TGCGCCAGCAGCTTGGAACAAGCCACCGGGGAGCTGTTTTTT. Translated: CASSLEQATGELFF.

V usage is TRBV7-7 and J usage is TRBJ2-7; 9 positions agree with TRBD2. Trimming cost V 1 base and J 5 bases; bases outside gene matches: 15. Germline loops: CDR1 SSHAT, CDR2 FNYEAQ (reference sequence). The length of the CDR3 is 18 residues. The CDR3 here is CASSLVNVSGRNWDEQYF. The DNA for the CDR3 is TGTGCCAGCAGCTTAGTCAATGTTAGCGGGAGAAATTGGGACGAGCAGTACTTC.

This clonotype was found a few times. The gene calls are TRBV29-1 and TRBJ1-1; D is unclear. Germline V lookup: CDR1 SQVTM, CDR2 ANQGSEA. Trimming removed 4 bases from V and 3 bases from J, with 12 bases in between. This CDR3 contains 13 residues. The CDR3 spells CSVVRLRDTEAFF. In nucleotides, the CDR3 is TGCAGCGTTGTCCGTTTGCGGGACACTGAAGCTTTCTTT.

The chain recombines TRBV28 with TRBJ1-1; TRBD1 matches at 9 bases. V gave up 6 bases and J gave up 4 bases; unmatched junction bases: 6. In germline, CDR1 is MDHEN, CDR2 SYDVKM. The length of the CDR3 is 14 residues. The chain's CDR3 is CASREDRGTTEAFF. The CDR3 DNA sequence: TGTGCCAGCAGGGAGGACAGGGGAACCACTGAAGCTTTCTTT. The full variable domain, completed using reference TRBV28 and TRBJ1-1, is DVKVTQSSRYLVKRTGEKVFLECVQDMDHENMFWYRQDPGLGLRLIYFSYDVKMKEKGDIPEGYSVSREKKERFSLILESASTNQTSMYLCASREDRGTTEAFFGQGTRLTVV.

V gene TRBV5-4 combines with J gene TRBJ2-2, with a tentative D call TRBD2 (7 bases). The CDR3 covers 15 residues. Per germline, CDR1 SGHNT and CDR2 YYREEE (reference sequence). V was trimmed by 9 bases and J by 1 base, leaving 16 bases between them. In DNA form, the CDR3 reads TGTGCCACCAGGGAGGGGGGGGAGAACACCGGGGAGCTGTTTTTT. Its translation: CATREGGENTGELFF.

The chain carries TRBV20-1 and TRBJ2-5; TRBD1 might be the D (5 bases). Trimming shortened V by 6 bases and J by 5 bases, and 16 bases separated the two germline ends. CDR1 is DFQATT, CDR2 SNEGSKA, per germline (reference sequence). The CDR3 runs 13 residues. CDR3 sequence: CSAIPVWGETQYF. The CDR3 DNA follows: TGCAGTGCAATCCCCGTATGGGGCGAGACCCAGTACTTC.

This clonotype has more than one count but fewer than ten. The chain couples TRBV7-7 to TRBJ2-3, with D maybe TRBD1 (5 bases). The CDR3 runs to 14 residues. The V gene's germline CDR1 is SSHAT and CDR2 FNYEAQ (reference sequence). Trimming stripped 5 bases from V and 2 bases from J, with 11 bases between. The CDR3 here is CASSHDRFTDTQYF. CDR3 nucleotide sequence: TGTGCCAGCAGCCACGACAGATTCACAGATACGCAGTATTTT.

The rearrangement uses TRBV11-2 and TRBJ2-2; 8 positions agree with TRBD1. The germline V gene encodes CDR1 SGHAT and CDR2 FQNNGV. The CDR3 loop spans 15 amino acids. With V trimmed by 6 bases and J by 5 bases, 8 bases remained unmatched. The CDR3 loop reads CASSSDRGRTGELFF. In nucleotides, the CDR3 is TGTGCCAGCAGTTCTGACAGGGGTAGAACCGGGGAGCTGTTTTTT. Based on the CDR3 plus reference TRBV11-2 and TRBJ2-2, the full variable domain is EAGVAQSPRYKIIEKRQSVAFWCNPISGHATLYWYQQILGQGPKLLIQFQNNGVVDDSQLPKDRFSAERLKGVDSTLKIQPAKLEDSAVYLCASSSDRGRTGELFFGEGSRLTVL.

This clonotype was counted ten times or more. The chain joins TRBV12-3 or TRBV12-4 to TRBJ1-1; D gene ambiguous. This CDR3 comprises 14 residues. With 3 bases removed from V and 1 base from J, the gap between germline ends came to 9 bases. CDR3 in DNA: TGTGCCAGCAGTTTTGAGGGAAAGAACACTGAAGCTTTCTTT. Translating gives CASSFEGKNTEAFF.

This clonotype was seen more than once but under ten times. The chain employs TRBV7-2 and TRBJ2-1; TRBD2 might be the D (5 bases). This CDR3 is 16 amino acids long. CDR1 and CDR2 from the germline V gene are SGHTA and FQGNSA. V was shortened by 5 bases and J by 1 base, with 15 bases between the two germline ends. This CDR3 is CASSPNRQRSYNEQFF. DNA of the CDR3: TGTGCCAGCAGCCCCAATCGTCAGCGGTCCTACAATGAGCAGTTCTTC.